These 20 T cell receptor beta chains came from one sample sequenced in a study of blood T cells in healthy people across ages. The second PCR ran roughly 6 to 11 cycles with a sample-barcoded 5' primer and J-beta primers. TCRdb reprocessed the 5' RACE reads via MiXCR and lists one record per CDR3 protein. The table includes under 2,000,000 distinct CDR3 sequences, roughly 52% detected once. Source material: blood. The receptors come from a woman between 35 and 50 years old in good health.

The sample holds many counts of this clonotype. At one end, the junction sequence differs from germline, possibly due to a read error. The chain has TRBV7-8 and TRBJ2-7; D not resolved. This CDR3 comprises 11 residues. The germline V gene has CDR1 SGHVS and CDR2 FQNEAQ. CDR3 sequence reads: CASSVAYEQYF. CDR3 nucleotides: TGTGCCAGCAGCGTAGCTTACGAGCAGTACTTC.

In DNA, the CDR3 is TGTGCCAGCAGTTACGCCCCAACAGGGTACGAGCAGTACTTC. Encoded protein: CASSYAPTGYEQYF. The rearrangement joins TRBV6-5 to TRBJ2-7, with TRBD1 as a possible D gene (6 bases). The CDR3 sequence is 14 residues long. Trimming removed 2 bases from V and 4 bases from J, with 12 bases in between. Germline V gene sequence: CDR1 MNHEY, CDR2 SVGAGI.

The V and J genes are TRBV7-2 and TRBJ1-2; D remains ambiguous. The CDR3 is 16 residues long. Between the trimmed V and J ends, which lost 0 bases and 1 base, there was a span of 12 bases. The germline V gene has CDR1 SGHTA and CDR2 FQGNSA. CDR3 sequence reads: CASSLAQMEFNYGYTF. The CDR3 bases are TGTGCCAGCAGCTTAGCTCAGATGGAGTTTAACTATGGCTACACCTTC.

This clonotype was detected only a few times. The rearrangement links TRBV6-6 to TRBJ2-7; D is perhaps TRBD1 or TRBD2 (5 bases each). Germline CDR1 MNHNY, CDR2 SVGAGI (reference sequence). Between the trimmed V and J ends, which lost 5 bases and 5 bases, there was a span of 16 bases. The length of the CDR3 is 14 residues. DNA of the CDR3: TGTGCCAGCAGTCCACGGGACGGTGAGGACGAGCAGTACTTC. It codes for CASSPRDGEDEQYF.

This clonotype showed up just a few times. The chain links TRBV7-2 to TRBJ2-5, with 8 bases lining up with TRBD2. V was clipped by 0 bases and J by 3 bases; unmatched bases: 3. This CDR3 contains 15 residues. Germline-derived CDR1 and CDR2 are SGHTA and FQGNSA. CDR3 DNA sequence: TGTGCCAGCAGCTTAGCTAGCGGGGTAGAAGAGACCCAGTACTTC. Its protein is CASSLASGVEETQYF.

A single count supports this clonotype. The DNA for the CDR3 is TGTGCCAGCAGCGTAGACCAGCCTCAAGAGACCCAGTACTTC. This gives the protein CASSVDQPQETQYF. This chain connects TRBV9 to TRBJ2-4; no clear D. The end of the DNA fits TRBJ2-5 better, so the J call may be wrong. Germline loops: CDR1 SGDLS, CDR2 YYNGEE. The CDR3 is 14 amino acids.

The rearrangement uses TRBV12-3 or TRBV12-4 and TRBJ2-5; possible D gene TRBD2, 6 bases. CDR3 length: 13 residues. The V and J ends lost 5 bases and 11 bases respectively, with 18 bases between them. The CDR3 region has the DNA TGTGCCAGCAGTAGGACGGACTACAATGAGCAGTACTTC. This translates into CASSRTDYNEQYF.

With regard to this clonotype: At one end the junction does not follow the germline gene, possibly because of a read error. The rearrangement joins TRBV4-2 to TRBJ2-7; 9 bases align to TRBD1. Matching the DNA end better, TRBJ2-4 makes the J call doubtful. The germline V gene encodes CDR1 LGHNA and CDR2 YNFKEQ. This CDR3 region has 16 residues. The CDR3 region is CVSSQAWTGDSDIQYF. For the CDR3, the DNA is TGTGTCAGCAGCCAAGCCTGGACAGGGGACTCAGACATTCAGTACTTC.

A word on this clonotype: Mismatch with germline at one junction end may stem from a read error. This chain connects TRBV11-2 to TRBJ2-3; possibly TRBD2 for D (6 bases). The CDR3 has 17 residues. Germline values: CDR1 SGHAT, CDR2 FQNNGV. CDR3 DNA: TGCGCCAGCAGCCTGAGGAGGGGTAATGAGTGGACTGATACGCAGTATTTT. Protein product: CASSLRRGNEWTDTQYF.

This rearrangement joins TRBV7-9 to TRBJ2-7; D possibly corresponds to TRBD1 (5 bases). CDR1 SEHNR and CDR2 FQNEAQ come from the germline V gene (reference sequence). Trimming cost V 3 bases and J 1 base, with 13 bases left between them. The CDR3 covers 15 residues. CDR3 nucleotides: TGTGCCAGCAGCTTTATGCAGGGCTTATCCTACGAGCAGTACTTC. Protein: CASSFMQGLSYEQYF. The variable domain in full, with the rest retrieved from reference TRBV7-9 and TRBJ2-7, is DTGVSQNPRHKITKRGQNVTFRCDPISEHNRLYWYRQTLGQGPEFLTYFQNEAQLEKSRLLSDRFSAERPKGSFSTLEIQRTEQGDSAMYLCASSFMQGLSYEQYFGPGTRLTVT.

The rearrangement joins TRBV20-1 to TRBJ2-5; D may be TRBD2 (5 bases). CDR1 and CDR2 from the germline V gene are DFQATT and SNEGSKA (reference sequence). V was cut by 0 bases and J by 5 bases, with 22 bases left in between. The CDR3 extends over 17 amino acids. The DNA of the CDR3 is TGCAGTGCTAGAGATAGTTATGGTCTGCTAGCTGACGAGACCCAGTACTTC. Its translation: CSARDSYGLLADETQYF.

V usage is TRBV6-5 and J usage is TRBJ2-4, with TRBD1 identical over 7 bases. The germline CDR1 and CDR2 sequences are MNHEY and SVGAGI. The trim removed 2 bases at V and 9 bases at J, leaving 7 bases unmatched. This CDR3 region has 14 residues. CDR3 residues: CASSYRQGPSIQYF. DNA for the CDR3: TGTGCCAGCAGTTACAGACAGGGACCCAGCATTCAGTACTTC.

The chain employs TRBV5-1 and TRBJ2-1, with D hard to call. Germline V lookup: CDR1 SGHRS, CDR2 YFSETQ. V shed 6 bases and J shed 5 bases, with 18 bases lying between them. The CDR3 consists of 15 residues. The CDR3 reads CASTPHLVVNNEQFF. DNA for the CDR3: TGCGCCAGCACCCCGCATTTGGTCGTTAACAATGAGCAGTTCTTC.

The chain employs TRBV28 and TRBJ2-7, with D hard to call. From germline, CDR1 is MDHEN and CDR2 SYDVKM. V was clipped by 4 bases and J by 0 bases, with 7 bases between them. The CDR3 contains 13 residues. This chain's CDR3 is CASSWRTSYEQYF. In nucleotides, the CDR3 is TGTGCCAGCAGTTGGCGTACCTCCTACGAGCAGTACTTC.

This rearrangement joins TRBV7-9 to TRBJ2-1, with TRBD1 identical over 9 bases. The CDR3 spans 14 residues. CDR1 SEHNR and CDR2 FQNEAQ come from the germline V gene (reference sequence). The ends lost 3 bases at V and 8 bases at J; junction bases unmatched: 5. CDR3 DNA: TGTGCCAGCAGCTTGGGGACAGGGAAGGATGAGCAGTTCTTC. It yields the protein CASSLGTGKDEQFF. The complete variable domain, with remaining parts taken from reference TRBV7-9 and TRBJ2-1, reads DTGVSQNPRHKITKRGQNVTFRCDPISEHNRLYWYRQTLGQGPEFLTYFQNEAQLEKSRLLSDRFSAERPKGSFSTLEIQRTEQGDSAMYLCASSLGTGKDEQFFGPGTRLTVL.

This clonotype has more than one count but fewer than ten. The chain has TRBV6-5 and TRBJ1-3; D might be TRBD1 (5 bases). The CDR3 loop spans 16 amino acids. The germline CDR1 and CDR2 sequences are MNHEY and SVGAGI. Trimming left V 0 bases short and J 1 base short, with 10 bases between. CDR3 amino acids: CASSYSGGSSGNTIYF. The CDR3 region has the DNA TGTGCCAGCAGTTACTCCGGGGGAAGTTCTGGAAACACCATATATTTT.

This clonotype was seen only a few times. V is TRBV5-6 and J is TRBJ1-2; D is unresolved. Between the trimmed V and J ends, which lost 4 bases and 7 bases, there was a span of 14 bases. Germline V gives CDR1 SGHDT, CDR2 YYEEEE. The CDR3 consists of 13 residues. CDR3 amino acids: CASSPWGDRGYTF. In DNA form, the CDR3 reads TGTGCCAGCAGCCCCTGGGGTGATCGTGGCTACACCTTC.

Worth noting for this clonotype: This clone may be a read error of a much larger clone one base away. The chain uses TRBV7-9 and TRBJ2-5; D perhaps matches TRBD1 (5 bases). V was shortened by 5 bases and J by 11 bases, with 18 bases between the two germline ends. Germline CDR1 and CDR2: SEHNR and FQNEAQ (reference sequence). CDR3 size: 13 residues. The CDR3 protein is CASSTTVQHEQYF. The CDR3 coding sequence is TGTGCCAGCAGCACGACAGTTCAGCATGAGCAGTACTTC.

This clonotype was counted only a few times. The rearrangement uses TRBV9 and TRBJ2-3; D might be TRBD2 (6 bases). Germline V lookup: CDR1 SGDLS, CDR2 YYNGEE. This CDR3 region has 14 residues. Trimming removed 0 bases at V and 1 base at J, with 6 bases between. The CDR3 loop is CASSVASGTDTQYF. The DNA of the CDR3 is TGTGCCAGCAGCGTAGCTAGCGGCACAGATACGCAGTATTTT.

This clonotype has a handful of counts. V and J are TRBV7-8 and TRBJ1-5; possible D gene TRBD1, 5 bases. This CDR3 contains 17 residues. The germline gives CDR1 SGHVS, CDR2 FQNEAQ. The ends were cut back, 5 bases at V and 1 base at J, with 18 bases in the middle. The CDR3 DNA is TGTGCCAGCAGCCCCGTACTTCCGGGACTAAGCAATCAGCCCCAGCATTTT. This encodes CASSPVLPGLSNQPQHF.